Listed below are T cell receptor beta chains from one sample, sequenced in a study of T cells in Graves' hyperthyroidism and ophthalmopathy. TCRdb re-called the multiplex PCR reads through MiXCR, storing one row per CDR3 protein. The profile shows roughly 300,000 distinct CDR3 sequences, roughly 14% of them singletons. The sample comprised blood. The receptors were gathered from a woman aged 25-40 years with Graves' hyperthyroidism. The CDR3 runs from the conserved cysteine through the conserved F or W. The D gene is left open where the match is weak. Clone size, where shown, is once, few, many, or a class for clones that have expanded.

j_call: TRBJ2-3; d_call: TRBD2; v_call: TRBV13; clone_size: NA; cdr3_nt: TGTGCCAGCAGCTTAGACCCCCTGACTAGCGCGAGTAACACAGATACGCAGTATTTT; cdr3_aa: CASSLDPLTSASNTDTQYF
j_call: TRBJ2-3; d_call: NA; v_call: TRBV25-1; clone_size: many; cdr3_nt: TGTGCCAGCAGTGAGGTCCGCCGTCCCCTGGAGCAGTATTTT; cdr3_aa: CASSEVRRPLEQYF
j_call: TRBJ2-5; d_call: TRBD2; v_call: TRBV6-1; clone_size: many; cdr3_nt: TGTGCCAGCAGGGAAAGCGGGAGACGGGAGACCCAGTACTTC; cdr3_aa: CASRESGRRETQYF
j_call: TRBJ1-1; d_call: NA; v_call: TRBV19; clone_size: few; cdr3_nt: TGTGCCAGTGGCGGAGGGCAGAACACTGAAGCTTTCTTT; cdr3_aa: CASGGGQNTEAFF
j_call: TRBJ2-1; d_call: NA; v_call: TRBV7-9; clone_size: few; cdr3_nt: TGTGCCAGCAGACCCACGACCGGGACACTCTACAATGAGCAGTTCTTC; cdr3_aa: CASRPTTGTLYNEQFF
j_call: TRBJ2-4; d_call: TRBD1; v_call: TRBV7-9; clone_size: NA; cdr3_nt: TGTGCCAGCAGCTTATCCACAGGGGTGAGTGGGCCCCTCGGCAAGAACATTCAGTACTTC; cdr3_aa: CASSLSTGVSGPLGKNIQYF
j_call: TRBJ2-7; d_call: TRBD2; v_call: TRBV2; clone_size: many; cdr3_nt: TGTGCCAGCTCCGAGGGAGCGGGAGATTCATACGAGCAGTACTTC; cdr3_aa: CASSEGAGDSYEQYF
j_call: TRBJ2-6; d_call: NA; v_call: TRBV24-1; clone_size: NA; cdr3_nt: TGTGCCACCAGTGATTTTGCCGGGGATGGGGCCAACGTCCTGACTTTC; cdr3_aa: CATSDFAGDGANVLTF
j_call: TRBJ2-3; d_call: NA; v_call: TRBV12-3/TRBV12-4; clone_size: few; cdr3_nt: TGTGCCAGCAGCCTCAGGGCCCACACAGATACGCAGTATTTT; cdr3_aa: CASSLRAHTDTQYF
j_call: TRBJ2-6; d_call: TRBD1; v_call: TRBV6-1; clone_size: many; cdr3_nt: TGTGCCAACGGACAGGGTGCTTCTGGGGCCAACGTCCTGACTTTC; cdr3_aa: CANGQGASGANVLTF
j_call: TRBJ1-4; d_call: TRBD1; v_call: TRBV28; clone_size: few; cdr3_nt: TGTGCCAGCAGTCCCTCCGGGACAGGGGTTGAAAAACTGTTTTTT; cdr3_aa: CASSPSGTGVEKLFF
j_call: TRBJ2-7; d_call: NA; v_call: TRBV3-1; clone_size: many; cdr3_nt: TGTGCCAGCAGCCAAGATCTGGACGAGCAGTACTTC; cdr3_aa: CASSQDLDEQYF
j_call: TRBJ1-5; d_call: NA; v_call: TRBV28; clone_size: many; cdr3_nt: TGTGCCAGCAGGGGGGGGCTGGATCAGCCCCAGCATTTT; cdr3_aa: CASRGGLDQPQHF